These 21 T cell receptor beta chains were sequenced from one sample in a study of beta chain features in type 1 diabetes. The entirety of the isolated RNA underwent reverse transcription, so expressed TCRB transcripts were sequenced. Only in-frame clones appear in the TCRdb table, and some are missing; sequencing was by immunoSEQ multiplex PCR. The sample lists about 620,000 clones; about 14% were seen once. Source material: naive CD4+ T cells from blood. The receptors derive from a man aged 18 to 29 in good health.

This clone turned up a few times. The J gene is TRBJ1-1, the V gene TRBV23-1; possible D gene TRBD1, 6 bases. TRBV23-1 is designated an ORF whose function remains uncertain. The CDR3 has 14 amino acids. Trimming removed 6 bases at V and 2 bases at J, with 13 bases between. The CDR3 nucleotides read TGCGCCAGCAGAAACAGGGCCTCTAACACTGAAGCTTTCTTT. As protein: CASRNRASNTEAFF.

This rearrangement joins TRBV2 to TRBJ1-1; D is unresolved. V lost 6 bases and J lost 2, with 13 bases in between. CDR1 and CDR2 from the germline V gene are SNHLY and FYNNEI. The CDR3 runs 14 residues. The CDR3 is CASSVTMLNTEAFF. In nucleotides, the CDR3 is TGTGCCAGCAGCGTGACAATGTTAAACACTGAAGCTTTCTTT.

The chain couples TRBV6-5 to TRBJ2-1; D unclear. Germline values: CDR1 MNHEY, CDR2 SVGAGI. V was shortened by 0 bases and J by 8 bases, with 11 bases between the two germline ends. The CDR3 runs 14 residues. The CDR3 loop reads CASSYSKAGHEQFF. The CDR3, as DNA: TGTGCCAGCAGTTACTCGAAAGCAGGCCATGAGCAGTTCTTC.

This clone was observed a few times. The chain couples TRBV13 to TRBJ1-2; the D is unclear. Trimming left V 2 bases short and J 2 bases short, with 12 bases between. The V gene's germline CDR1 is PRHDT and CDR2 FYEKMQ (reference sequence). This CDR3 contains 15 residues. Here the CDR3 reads CASSLRTTANYGYTF. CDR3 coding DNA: TGTGCCAGCAGCTTACGCACGACGGCGAACTATGGCTACACCTTC.

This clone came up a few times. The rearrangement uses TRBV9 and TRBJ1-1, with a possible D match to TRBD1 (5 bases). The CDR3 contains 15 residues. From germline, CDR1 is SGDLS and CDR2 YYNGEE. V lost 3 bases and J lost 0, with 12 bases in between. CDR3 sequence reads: CASSAPGHLNTEAFF. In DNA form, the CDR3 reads TGTGCCAGCAGCGCCCCGGGGCACCTGAACACTGAAGCTTTCTTT.

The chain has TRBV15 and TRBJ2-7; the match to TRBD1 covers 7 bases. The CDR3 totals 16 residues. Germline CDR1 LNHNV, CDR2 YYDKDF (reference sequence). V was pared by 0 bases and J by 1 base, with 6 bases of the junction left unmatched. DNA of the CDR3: TGTGCCACCAGCAGAGATGCAACCAGGGGGTCCTACGAGCAGTACTTC. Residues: CATSRDATRGSYEQYF.

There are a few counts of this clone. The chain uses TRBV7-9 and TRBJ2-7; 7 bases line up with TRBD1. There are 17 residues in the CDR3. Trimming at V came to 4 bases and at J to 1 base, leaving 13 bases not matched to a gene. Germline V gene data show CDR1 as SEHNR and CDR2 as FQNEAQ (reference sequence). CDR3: CASSSDRARRLSYEQYF. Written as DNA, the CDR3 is TGTGCCAGCAGCTCCGACAGGGCTAGGCGTCTGTCCTACGAGCAGTACTTC. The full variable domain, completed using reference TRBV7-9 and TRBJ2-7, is DTGVSQNPRHKITKRGQNVTFRCDPISEHNRLYWYRQTLGQGPEFLTYFQNEAQLEKSRLLSDRFSAERPKGSFSTLEIQRTEQGDSAMYLCASSSDRARRLSYEQYFGPGTRLTVT.

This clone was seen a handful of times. DNA of the CDR3: TGTGCCAGCAGTCCCGGACTGACGGGAAACACCGGGGAGCTGTTTTTT. It is translated as CASSPGLTGNTGELFF. The chain is built from TRBV5-4 and TRBJ2-2; D possibly corresponds to TRBD2 (5 bases). V was clipped by 5 bases and J by 2 bases, with 16 bases between them. This CDR3 comprises 16 residues. Per germline, CDR1 SGHNT and CDR2 YYREEE (reference sequence).

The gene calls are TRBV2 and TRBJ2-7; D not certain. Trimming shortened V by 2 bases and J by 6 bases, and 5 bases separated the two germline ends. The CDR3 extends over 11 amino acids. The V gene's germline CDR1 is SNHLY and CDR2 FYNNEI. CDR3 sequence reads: CASSEPREQYF. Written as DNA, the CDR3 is TGTGCCAGCAGTGAACCCCGCGAGCAGTACTTC.

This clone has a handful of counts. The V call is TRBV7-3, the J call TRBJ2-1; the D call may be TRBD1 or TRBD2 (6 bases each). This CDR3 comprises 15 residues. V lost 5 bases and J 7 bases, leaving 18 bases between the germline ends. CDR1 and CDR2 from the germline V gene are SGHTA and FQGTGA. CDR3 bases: TGTGCCAGCAGCATACAGGGAGGTCCCACTAATGAGCAGTTCTTC. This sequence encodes CASSIQGGPTNEQFF.

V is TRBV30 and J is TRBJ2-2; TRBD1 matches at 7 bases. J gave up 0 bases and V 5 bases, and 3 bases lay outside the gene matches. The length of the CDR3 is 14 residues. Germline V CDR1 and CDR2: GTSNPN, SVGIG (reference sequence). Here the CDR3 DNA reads TGTGCCTGGTCGGGGACAGCGAACACCGGGGAGCTGTTTTTT. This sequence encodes CAWSGTANTGELFF.

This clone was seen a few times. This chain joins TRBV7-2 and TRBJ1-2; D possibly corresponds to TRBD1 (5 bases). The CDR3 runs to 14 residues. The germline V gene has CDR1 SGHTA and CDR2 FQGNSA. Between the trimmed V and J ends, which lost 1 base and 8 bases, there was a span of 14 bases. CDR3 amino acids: CASSLVAGKEGYTF. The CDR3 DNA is TGTGCCAGCAGCTTAGTGGCAGGGAAAGAGGGCTACACCTTC.

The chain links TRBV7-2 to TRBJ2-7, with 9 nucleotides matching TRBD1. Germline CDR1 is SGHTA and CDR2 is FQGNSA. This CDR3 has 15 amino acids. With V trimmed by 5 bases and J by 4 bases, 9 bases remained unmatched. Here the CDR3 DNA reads TGTGCCAGCAGCCGGCGCACAGGGGGCTTGTACGAGCAGTACTTC. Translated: CASSRRTGGLYEQYF.

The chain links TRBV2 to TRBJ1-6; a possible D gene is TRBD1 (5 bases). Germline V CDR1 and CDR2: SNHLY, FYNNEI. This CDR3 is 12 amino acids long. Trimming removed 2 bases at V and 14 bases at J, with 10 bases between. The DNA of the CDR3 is TGTGCCAGCAGTGAAAGGGGCGGGGCCCTCCACTTT. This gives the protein CASSERGGALHF.

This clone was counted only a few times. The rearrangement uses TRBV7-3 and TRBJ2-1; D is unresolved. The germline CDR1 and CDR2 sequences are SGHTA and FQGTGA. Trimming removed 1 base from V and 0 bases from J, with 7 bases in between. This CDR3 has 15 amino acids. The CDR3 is CASSLIASSYNEQFF. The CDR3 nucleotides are TGTGCCAGCAGCTTAATCGCGAGCTCCTACAATGAGCAGTTCTTC.

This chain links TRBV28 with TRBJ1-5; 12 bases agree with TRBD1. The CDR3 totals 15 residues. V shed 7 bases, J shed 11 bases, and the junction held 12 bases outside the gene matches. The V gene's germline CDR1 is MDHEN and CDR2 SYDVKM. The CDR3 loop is CASTPEGQGARAQHF. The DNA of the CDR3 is TGTGCCAGCACCCCAGAGGGACAGGGGGCGAGGGCCCAGCATTTT.

The CDR3 protein is CASSFLPAAGTRRETQYF. CDR3 DNA sequence: TGTGCCAGCAGCTTCCTTCCTGCGGCGGGAACGCGCCGTGAGACCCAGTACTTC. This sequence joins TRBV7-2 and TRBJ2-5; tentatively, D is TRBD2 (6 bases). The length of the CDR3 is 18 residues. The V gene lost 3 bases and the J gene lost 5 bases, with 25 bases spanning the gap. The germline gives CDR1 SGHTA, CDR2 FQGNSA.

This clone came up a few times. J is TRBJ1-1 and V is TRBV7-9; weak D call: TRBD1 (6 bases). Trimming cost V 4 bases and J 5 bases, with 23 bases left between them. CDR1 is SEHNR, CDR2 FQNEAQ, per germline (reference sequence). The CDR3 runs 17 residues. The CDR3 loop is CASSSYISGTTATEAFF. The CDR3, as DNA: TGTGCCAGCAGCTCTTATATCTCCGGGACAACGGCGACTGAAGCTTTCTTT.

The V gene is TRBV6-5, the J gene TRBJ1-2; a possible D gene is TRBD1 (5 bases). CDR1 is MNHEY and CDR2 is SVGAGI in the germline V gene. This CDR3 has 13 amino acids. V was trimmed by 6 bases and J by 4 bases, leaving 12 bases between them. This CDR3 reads CASSPPDIYGYTF. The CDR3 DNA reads TGTGCCAGCAGCCCACCGGACATCTATGGCTACACCTTC.

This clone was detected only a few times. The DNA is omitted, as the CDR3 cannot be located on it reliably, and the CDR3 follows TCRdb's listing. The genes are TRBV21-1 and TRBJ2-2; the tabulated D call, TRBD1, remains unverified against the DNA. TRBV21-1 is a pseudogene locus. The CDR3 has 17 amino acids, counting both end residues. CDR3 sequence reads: CASSKERGGEGSGSCFF.

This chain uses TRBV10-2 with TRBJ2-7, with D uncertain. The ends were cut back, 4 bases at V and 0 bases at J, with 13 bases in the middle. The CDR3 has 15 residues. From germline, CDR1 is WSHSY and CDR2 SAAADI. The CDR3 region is CASSAGPASSYEQYF. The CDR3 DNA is TGCGCCAGCAGTGCGGGCCCTGCGAGCTCCTACGAGCAGTACTTC.